The 22 T cell receptor beta chains presented below share a single source sample, sequenced in a study of cytomegalovirus exposure and HLA in healthy donors. The PCR had 60 Vbeta and 13 Jbeta primers. Clones were sequenced by immunoSEQ multiplex PCR, and TCRdb holds only the in-frame ones, with some missing. Among over 75,000 clones, less than 70% were seen once, and the ten largest hold 2% to 2.5%. Sequencing was carried out using PBMCs. All receptors come from a human donor in good health.

The chain recombines TRBV2 with TRBJ2-3; D is uncertain. The V gene lost 8 bases and the J gene lost 4 bases, with 13 bases spanning the gap. This CDR3 spans 13 amino acids. Germline-derived CDR1 and CDR2 are SNHLY and FYNNEI. Here the CDR3 reads CASQLHVADTQYF. CDR3 nucleotides: TGTGCCAGCCAACTACACGTAGCAGATACGCAGTATTTT.

CDR3 residues: CATSPWPVGTGYEQYF. CDR3 coding DNA: TGTGCCACCAGCCCGTGGCCTGTAGGGACAGGGTACGAGCAGTACTTC. The chain has TRBV15 and TRBJ2-7, with 9 bases that match TRBD1. Germline values: CDR1 LNHNV, CDR2 YYDKDF (reference sequence). CDR3 length equals 16 residues. Trimming cost V 5 bases and J 4 bases; bases outside gene matches: 12.

This chain links TRBV29-1 with TRBJ2-2, with a tentative D call TRBD1 (6 bases). This CDR3 spans 13 amino acids. V shed 6 bases and J shed 5 bases, with 13 bases lying between them. Germline loops: CDR1 SQVTM, CDR2 ANQGSEA. In DNA form, the CDR3 reads TGCAGCGTCGGAGACAGGAGGACCGGGGAGCTGTTTTTT. It yields the protein CSVGDRRTGELFF.

This clone was counted once. The sample contains more than one DNA sequence encoding this CDR3. V gene TRBV23-1 combines with J gene TRBJ2-7; maybe TRBD2 (5 bases). Being an ORF, TRBV23-1 has a function that is uncertain. V was trimmed by 3 bases and J by 4 bases, leaving 13 bases between them. The CDR3 consists of 14 residues. Written as DNA, the CDR3 is TGCGCCAGCAGTCATGATGGGCGGGCTTACGAGCAGTACTTC. Amino acids: CASSHDGRAYEQYF.

Points on this clone: Within the sample, other DNA sequences also encode this same CDR3. V and J are TRBV7-3 and TRBJ1-2; D is perhaps TRBD1 (5 bases). The CDR3 totals 16 residues. V was cut by 5 bases and J by 0 bases, with 16 bases left in between. The germline CDR1 and CDR2 sequences are SGHTA and FQGTGA. Written as DNA, the CDR3 is TGTGCCAGCAGCCCCGGACACTTCAACCCTAACTATGGCTACACCTTC. Its protein product is CASSPGHFNPNYGYTF.

This chain links TRBV9 with TRBJ1-2; the match to TRBD1 covers 8 bases. V dropped 4 bases and J dropped 4; count of bases not matched to a gene: 9. The CDR3 is made up of 15 amino acids. Germline V CDR1 and CDR2: SGDLS, YYNGEE. The DNA for the CDR3 is TGTGCCAGCAGCCCAAATGGACAGGGAGGCTATGGCTACACCTTC. Translated: CASSPNGQGGYGYTF.

A remark on this clone: Different DNA sequences within this sample yield the same CDR3. V usage is TRBV5-1 and J usage is TRBJ1-1; D is possibly TRBD1 (6 bases). Germline loops: CDR1 SGHRS, CDR2 YFSETQ. The CDR3 has 15 residues. Between the trimmed V and J ends, which lost 2 bases and 1 base, there was a span of 12 bases. The CDR3: CASSFLGQRNTEAFF. DNA for the CDR3: TGCGCCAGCAGCTTCCTCGGACAGAGGAACACTGAAGCTTTCTTT. The variable domain in full, completed from reference TRBV5-1 and TRBJ1-1, reads KAGVTQTPRYLIKTRGQQVTLSCSPISGHRSVSWYQQTPGQGLQFLFEYFSETQRNKGNFPGRFSGRQFSNSRSEMNVSTLELGDSALYLCASSFLGQRNTEAFFGQGTRLTVV.

This chain uses TRBV2 with TRBJ1-6; no reliable D call. The CDR3 totals 18 residues. The V and J ends lost 2 bases and 6 bases respectively, with 20 bases between them. Germline values: CDR1 SNHLY, CDR2 FYNNEI. The CDR3 region has the DNA TGTGCCAGCAGTGAAAGAGGGAGTTCGGGAGCTCTTAATTCACCCCTCCACTTT. This sequence encodes CASSERGSSGALNSPLHF.

The chain couples TRBV7-9 to TRBJ1-3, with no clear D. There are 13 residues in the CDR3. The V gene's germline CDR1 is SEHNR and CDR2 FQNEAQ (reference sequence). The V end was cut by 8 bases, the J end by 4 bases, with 12 bases between. Written as DNA, the CDR3 is TGTGCCAGCGCGGACGGGGTCGGAAACACCATATATTTT. It encodes CASADGVGNTIYF.

This clone has a handful of counts. V is TRBV5-8 and J is TRBJ2-3; no clear D. Germline V gene lookup returns CDR1 SGHTS and CDR2 YDEGEE. Trimming took off 5 bases at V and 4 bases at J, with 11 bases between the two ends. The CDR3 loop spans 13 amino acids. CDR3 sequence (DNA): TGTGCCAGCAGGTATGCAGGCGCAGATACGCAGTATTTT. This sequence encodes CASRYAGADTQYF.

V is TRBV5-1 and J is TRBJ1-6; no clear D gene. The CDR3 is made up of 13 amino acids. Germline values: CDR1 SGHRS, CDR2 YFSETQ. V was pared by 1 base and J by 8 bases, with 7 bases between. Here the CDR3 DNA reads TGCGCCAGCAGCTTGTTCCGGGATTCACCCCTCCACTTT. Translation: CASSLFRDSPLHF.

This clone has only one observation. The chain carries TRBV5-6 and TRBJ2-5, with D possibly being TRBD2 (6 bases). The J call is doubtful: the DNA matches TRBJ2-7 better. This CDR3 has 15 amino acids. The germline V gene has CDR1 SGHDT and CDR2 YYEEEE. CDR3 in amino acids: CASSPVGGAAYEQYF. The CDR3 coding sequence is TGTGCCAGCAGCCCCGTGGGGGGAGCTGCCTACGAGCAGTACTTC.

CDR3 amino acids: CASGLSREEGPQHF. CDR3 bases: TGTGCTAGTGGTTTGTCAAGAGAAGAGGGGCCCCAGCATTTT. V usage is TRBV12-5 and J usage is TRBJ1-5, with D uncertain. Germline CDR1 reads LGHNT; CDR2 reads FRNRAP. The CDR3 totals 14 residues. V gave up 2 bases and J gave up 9 bases, with 14 bases separating them.

The rearrangement joins TRBV5-5 to TRBJ2-3; D may be TRBD1 (5 bases). Trimming stripped 2 bases from V and 2 bases from J, with 6 bases between. The CDR3 loop spans 13 amino acids. Germline loops: CDR1 SGHKS, CDR2 YYEKEE (reference sequence). In DNA, the CDR3 is TGTGCCAGCAGCTTTGGGGCCACAGATACGCAGTATTTT. Translated, it gives CASSFGATDTQYF.

V usage is TRBV11-2 and J usage is TRBJ2-5, with D possibly matching TRBD2 (6 bases). Trimming cost V 5 bases and J 1 base, with 20 bases left between them. Germline-derived CDR1 and CDR2 are SGHAT and FQNNGV. The CDR3 loop spans 17 amino acids. The CDR3 here is CASSPALGTGLQETQYF. For the CDR3, the DNA is TGTGCCAGCAGCCCCGCCTTAGGGACGGGACTCCAAGAGACCCAGTACTTC.

The J gene is TRBJ2-7, the V gene TRBV19; TRBD1 agrees at 9 bases. Germline V CDR1 and CDR2: LNHDA, SQIVND (reference sequence). CDR3 length: 15 amino acids. V trimming: 6 bases; J trimming: 1 base; junction bases outside the gene matches: 7. CDR3 coding DNA: TGTGCCAGTAGAGAGGGGACAGGGTTTTCCTACGAGCAGTACTTC. Translated: CASREGTGFSYEQYF.

The chain joins TRBV19 to TRBJ1-2, with D perhaps matching TRBD1 (5 bases). Looked up from germline, CDR1 is LNHDA and CDR2 is SQIVND (reference sequence). The CDR3 is 14 residues long. V was pared by 5 bases and J by 7 bases, with 17 bases between. CDR3 loop: CASSEGLVQSGYTF. The CDR3 DNA reads TGTGCCAGTAGTGAGGGACTCGTTCAATCTGGCTACACCTTC. Full variable domain (rest looked up from reference TRBV19 and TRBJ1-2): DGGITQSPKYLFRKEGQNVTLSCEQNLNHDAMYWYRQDPGQGLRLIYYSQIVNDFQKGDIAEGYSVSREKKESFPLTVTSAQKNPTAFYLCASSEGLVQSGYTFGSGTRLTVV.

The chain combines TRBV7-2 with TRBJ2-5; possible D gene TRBD1, 5 bases. The germline V gene has CDR1 SGHTA and CDR2 FQGNSA. Trimming took off 2 bases at V and 5 bases at J, with 12 bases between the two ends. This CDR3 has 14 residues. CDR3: CASSLTQERETQYF. CDR3 DNA sequence: TGTGCCAGCAGCTTAACACAGGAACGGGAGACCCAGTACTTC.

J is TRBJ1-4 and V is TRBV29-1; D remains unclear. CDR3 length: 13 residues. The V end lost 7 bases, the J end lost 3 bases, and 12 bases lay between the germline ends. Germline CDR1 and CDR2: SQVTM and ANQGSEA. The CDR3 DNA follows: TGCAGCGCCCGGGAGGACGCTAATGAAAAACTGTTTTTT. Translation gives CSAREDANEKLFF.

The chain is built from TRBV4-2 and TRBJ1-2; unclear D gene. V lost 0 bases and J 0 bases, leaving 8 bases between the germline ends. This CDR3 comprises 15 residues. Germline V CDR1 and CDR2: LGHNA, YNFKEQ. This chain's CDR3 is CASSQDTDTNYGYTF. The CDR3 DNA is TGTGCCAGCAGCCAAGATACAGACACTAACTATGGCTACACCTTC.

The chain links TRBV6-6 to TRBJ2-5; 9 nucleotides line up with TRBD1. In germline, CDR1 is MNHNY, CDR2 SVGAGI (reference sequence). CDR3 size: 13 residues. J was trimmed by 10 bases and V by 2 bases; bases with no gene match: 5. In nucleotides, the CDR3 is TGTGCCAGCAGTTACCGGACAGGGGCCCTCCAGTACTTC. This encodes CASSYRTGALQYF.

This chain links TRBV7-2 with TRBJ2-6; no clear D gene. Trimming left V 5 bases short and J 3 bases short, with 2 bases between. The CDR3 has 12 residues. Germline CDR1 SGHTA, CDR2 FQGNSA. The CDR3 DNA sequence: TGTGCCAGCAGCCGTGGGGCCAACGTCCTGACTTTC. The encoded protein is CASSRGANVLTF.